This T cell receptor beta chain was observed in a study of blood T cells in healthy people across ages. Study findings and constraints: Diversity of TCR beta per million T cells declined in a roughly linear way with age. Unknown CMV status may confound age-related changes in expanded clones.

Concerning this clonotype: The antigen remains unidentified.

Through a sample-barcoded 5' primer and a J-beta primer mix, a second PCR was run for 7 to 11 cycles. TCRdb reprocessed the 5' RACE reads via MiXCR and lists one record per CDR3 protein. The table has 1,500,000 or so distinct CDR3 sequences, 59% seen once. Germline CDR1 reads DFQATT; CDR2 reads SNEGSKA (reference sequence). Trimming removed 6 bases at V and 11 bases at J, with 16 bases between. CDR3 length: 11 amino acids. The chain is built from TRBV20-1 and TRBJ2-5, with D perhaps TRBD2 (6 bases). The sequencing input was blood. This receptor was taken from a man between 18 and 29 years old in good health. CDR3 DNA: TGCAGTGCCAACCAGAGGAGCGGGCAGTACTTC. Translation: CSANQRSGQYF.